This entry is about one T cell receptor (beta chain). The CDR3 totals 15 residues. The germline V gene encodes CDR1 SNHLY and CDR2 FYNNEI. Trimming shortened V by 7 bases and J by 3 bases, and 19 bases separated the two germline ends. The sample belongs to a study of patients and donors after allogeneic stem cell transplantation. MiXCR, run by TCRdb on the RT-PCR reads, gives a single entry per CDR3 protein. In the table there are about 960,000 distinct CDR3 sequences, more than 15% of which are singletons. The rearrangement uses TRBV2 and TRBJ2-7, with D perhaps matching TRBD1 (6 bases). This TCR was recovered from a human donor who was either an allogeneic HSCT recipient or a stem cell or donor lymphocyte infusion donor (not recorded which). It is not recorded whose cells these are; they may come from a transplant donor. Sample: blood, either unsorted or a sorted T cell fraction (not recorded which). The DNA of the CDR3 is TGTGCCAGCACCCCAGGAACAGGGCCCAACTACGAGCAGTACTTC. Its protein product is CASTPGTGPNYEQYF.